The 3 T cell receptor beta chains below were found in one sample sequenced in a study of blood T cell repertoires in COVID-19. Here immunoSEQ multiplex PCR was the method, and the copy in TCRdb shows in-frame clones only, minus some. Of around 110,000 clones listed, roughly 79% are singletons. Sequencing was done on a sample of peripheral blood. The source of these receptors is a man between 65 and 80 years old with active or convalescent COVID-19.

The rearrangement joins TRBV2 to TRBJ2-2, with D perhaps matching TRBD1 (5 bases). Germline V gene data show CDR1 as SNHLY and CDR2 as FYNNEI. The CDR3 totals 12 residues. V was pared by 6 bases and J by 10 bases, with 12 bases between. The CDR3 loop is CASSPSGKELFF. CDR3 DNA: TGTGCCAGCAGCCCCTCAGGGAAGGAGCTGTTTTTT.

The rearrangement uses TRBV4-1 and TRBJ2-7, with TRBD2 identical over 8 bases. The CDR3 has 16 residues. CDR1 and CDR2 from the germline V gene are MGHRA and YSYEKL. The V gene end was trimmed by 0 bases and the J gene end by 0 bases; junction bases not matched to a gene: 4. The CDR3 here is CASSQDPGGSSYEQYF. The CDR3 nucleotides are TGCGCCAGCAGCCAAGATCCGGGGGGGAGCTCCTACGAGCAGTACTTC.

A remark on this clone: This sample also contains other DNA sequences that code for the same CDR3. This chain joins TRBV20-1 and TRBJ2-7; a possible D gene is TRBD2 (6 bases). CDR3 length: 11 amino acids. V was pared by 3 bases and J by 5 bases, with 8 bases between. CDR1 is DFQATT, CDR2 SNEGSKA, per germline (reference sequence). CDR3 sequence reads: CSASSGHEQYF. CDR3 bases: TGCAGTGCTAGCAGCGGGCACGAGCAGTACTTC.